Below are 6 T cell receptor beta chains sequenced from a single sample in a study of blood T cell repertoires in COVID-19. Sequencing used immunoSEQ multiplex PCR; TCRdb keeps in-frame clones, though not all of them. The sample contains some 290,000 clones, 85% to 95% of which appear only once. What was sequenced was PBMCs or T cells enriched from blood (not recorded which). The receptors derive from a woman in her 30s who had been exposed to COVID-19.

This chain uses TRBV19 with TRBJ1-2, with D possibly matching TRBD1 (5 bases). The V end lost 7 bases, the J end lost 8 bases, and 11 bases lay between the germline ends. CDR1 is LNHDA and CDR2 is SQIVND in the germline V gene (reference sequence). The CDR3 is made up of 11 amino acids. The CDR3 reads CASTGRVGYTF. The CDR3 coding sequence is TGTGCCAGTACCGGCAGGGTGGGCTACACCTTC.

The chain has TRBV27 and TRBJ2-2, with 9 bases matching TRBD1. The CDR3 covers 15 residues. J was trimmed by 6 bases and V by 2 bases; bases with no gene match: 4. The germline V gene has CDR1 MNHEY and CDR2 SMNVEV (reference sequence). In DNA form, the CDR3 reads TGTGCCAGCAGTTTAGGGGACAGGGCCGCCGGGGAGCTGTTTTTT. It encodes CASSLGDRAAGELFF.

This chain uses TRBV18 with TRBJ1-3; D gene ambiguous. Germline loops: CDR1 KGHSH, CDR2 LQKENI. This CDR3 contains 16 residues. Trimming pared 1 base from V and 4 bases from J, leaving 14 bases between. The CDR3 nucleotides are TGTGCCAGCTCACCACGGGGAGTTTTGCAGGGAAACACCATATATTTT. Its protein product is CASSPRGVLQGNTIYF.

This rearrangement joins TRBV2 to TRBJ1-1, with a weak D call TRBD1 (5 bases). This CDR3 has 14 residues. V was shortened by 6 bases and J by 1 base, with 12 bases between the two germline ends. The germline CDR1 and CDR2 sequences are SNHLY and FYNNEI. The CDR3 reads CASSQAGRNTEAFF. In DNA form, the CDR3 reads TGTGCCAGCAGCCAGGCAGGGCGGAACACTGAAGCTTTCTTT.

The V call is TRBV18, the J call TRBJ2-7; the match to TRBD2 covers 8 bases. The CDR3 is made up of 14 amino acids. The germline CDR1 and CDR2 sequences are KGHSH and LQKENI. The V segment lost 3 bases and the J segment 3 bases; nucleotides outside the gene matches: 4. This CDR3 is CASSPRGTSYEQYF. The CDR3 DNA reads as TGTGCCAGCTCACCCCGCGGGACTAGCTACGAGCAGTACTTC.

The chain is built from TRBV5-6 and TRBJ2-1; TRBD2 agrees at 10 bases. Germline V gene lookup returns CDR1 SGHDT and CDR2 YYEEEE. The CDR3 length is 16 residues. Trimming took 4 bases from V and 4 from J; bases not matched to a gene: 8. DNA for the CDR3: TGTGCCAGCAGCGGACGTCTAGCGGGGGATTACAATGAGCAGTTCTTC. The encoded protein is CASSGRLAGDYNEQFF.